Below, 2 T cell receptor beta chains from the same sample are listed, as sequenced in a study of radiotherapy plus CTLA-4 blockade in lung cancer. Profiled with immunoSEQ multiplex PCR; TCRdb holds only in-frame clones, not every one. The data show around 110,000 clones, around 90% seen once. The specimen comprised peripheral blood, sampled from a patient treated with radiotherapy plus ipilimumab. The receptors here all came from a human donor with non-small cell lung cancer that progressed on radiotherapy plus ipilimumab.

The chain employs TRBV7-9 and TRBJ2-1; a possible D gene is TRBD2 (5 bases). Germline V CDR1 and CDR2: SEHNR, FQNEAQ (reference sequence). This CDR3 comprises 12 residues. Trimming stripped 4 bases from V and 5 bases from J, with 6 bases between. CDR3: CASSSGNNEQFF. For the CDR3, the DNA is TGTGCCAGCAGCTCCGGGAACAATGAGCAGTTCTTC.

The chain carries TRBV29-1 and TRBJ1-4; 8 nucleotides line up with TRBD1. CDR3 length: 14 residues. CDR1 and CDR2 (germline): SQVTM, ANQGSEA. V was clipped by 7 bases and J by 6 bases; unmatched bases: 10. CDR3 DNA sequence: TGCAGCGCATCGACAGGGGCCGGCGATGAAAAACTGTTTTTT. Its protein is CSASTGAGDEKLFF.